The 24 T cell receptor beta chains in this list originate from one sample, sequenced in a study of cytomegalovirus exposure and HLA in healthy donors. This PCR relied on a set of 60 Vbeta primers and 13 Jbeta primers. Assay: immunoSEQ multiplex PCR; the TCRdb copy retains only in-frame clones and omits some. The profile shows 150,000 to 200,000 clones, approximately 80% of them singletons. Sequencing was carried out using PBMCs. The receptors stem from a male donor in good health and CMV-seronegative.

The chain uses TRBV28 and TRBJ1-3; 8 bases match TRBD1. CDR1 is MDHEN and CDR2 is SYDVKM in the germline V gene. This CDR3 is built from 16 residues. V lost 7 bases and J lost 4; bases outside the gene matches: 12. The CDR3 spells CASTDPRGPGGNTIYF. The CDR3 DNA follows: TGTGCCAGCACCGACCCCAGGGGGCCCGGGGGAAACACCATATATTTT.

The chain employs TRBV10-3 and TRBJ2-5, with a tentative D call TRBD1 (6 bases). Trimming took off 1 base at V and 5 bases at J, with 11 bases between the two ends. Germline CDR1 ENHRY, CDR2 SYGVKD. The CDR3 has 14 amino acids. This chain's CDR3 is CAISEFQGLETQYF. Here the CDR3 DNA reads TGTGCCATCAGTGAGTTTCAGGGGTTGGAGACCCAGTACTTC.

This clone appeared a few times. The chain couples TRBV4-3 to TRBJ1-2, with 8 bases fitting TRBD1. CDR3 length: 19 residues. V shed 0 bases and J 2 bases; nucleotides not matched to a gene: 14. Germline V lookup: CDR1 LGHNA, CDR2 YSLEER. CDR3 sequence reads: CASSQETVGQGISNYGYTF. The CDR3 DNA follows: TGCGCCAGCAGCCAAGAGACAGTTGGACAGGGAATTTCAAACTATGGCTACACCTTC.

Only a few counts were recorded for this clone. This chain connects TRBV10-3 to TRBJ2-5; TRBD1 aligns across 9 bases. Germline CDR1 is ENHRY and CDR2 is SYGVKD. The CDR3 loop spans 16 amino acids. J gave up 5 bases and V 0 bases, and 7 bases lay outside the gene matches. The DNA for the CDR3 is TGTGCCATCAGTGAGTCGAAGGGACAGGGAGAGGAGACCCAGTACTTC. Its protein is CAISESKGQGEETQYF.

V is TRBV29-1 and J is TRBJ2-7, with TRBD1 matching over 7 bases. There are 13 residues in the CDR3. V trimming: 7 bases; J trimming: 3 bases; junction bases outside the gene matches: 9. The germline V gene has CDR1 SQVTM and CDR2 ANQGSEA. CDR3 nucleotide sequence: TGCAGCGCCTCAGGGGCAGGGGGCTACGAGCAGTACTTC. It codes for CSASGAGGYEQYF.

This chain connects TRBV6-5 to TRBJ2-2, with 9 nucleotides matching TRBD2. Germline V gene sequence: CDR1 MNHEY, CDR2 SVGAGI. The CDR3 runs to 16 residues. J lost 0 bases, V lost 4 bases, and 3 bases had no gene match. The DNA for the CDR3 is TGTGCCAGCAGTTCTAGCGGGGAAACGAACACCGGGGAGCTGTTTTTT. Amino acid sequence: CASSSSGETNTGELFF.

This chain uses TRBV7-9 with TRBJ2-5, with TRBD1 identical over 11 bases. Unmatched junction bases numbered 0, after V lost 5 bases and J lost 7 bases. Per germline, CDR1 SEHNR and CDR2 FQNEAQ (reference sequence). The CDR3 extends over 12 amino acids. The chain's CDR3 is CASSGTGGTQYF. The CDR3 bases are TGTGCCAGCAGCGGGACAGGGGGGACCCAGTACTTC. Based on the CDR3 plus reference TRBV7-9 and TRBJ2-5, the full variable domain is DTGVSQNPRHKITKRGQNVTFRCDPISEHNRLYWYRQTLGQGPEFLTYFQNEAQLEKSRLLSDRFSAERPKGSFSTLEIQRTEQGDSAMYLCASSGTGGTQYFGPGTRLLVL.

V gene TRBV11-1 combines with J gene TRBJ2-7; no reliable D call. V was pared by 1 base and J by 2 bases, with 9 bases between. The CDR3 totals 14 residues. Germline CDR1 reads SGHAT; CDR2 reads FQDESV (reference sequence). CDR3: CASSLGQVTYEQYF. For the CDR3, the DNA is TGTGCCAGCAGCTTAGGGCAGGTGACCTACGAGCAGTACTTC. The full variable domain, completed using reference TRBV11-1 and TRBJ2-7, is EAEVAQSPRYKITEKSQAVAFWCDPISGHATLYWYRQILGQGPELLVQFQDESVVDDSQLPKDRFSAERLKGVDSTLKIQPAELGDSAMYLCASSLGQVTYEQYFGPGTRLTVT.

This chain's CDR3 is CASSFGQGIYYEQYF. The CDR3 coding sequence is TGTGCCAGCAGCTTCGGACAGGGGATTTACTACGAGCAGTACTTC. The chain uses TRBV5-4 and TRBJ2-7; 9 positions agree with TRBD1. The germline gives CDR1 SGHNT, CDR2 YYREEE (reference sequence). The CDR3 spans 15 residues. The J segment lost 3 bases and the V segment lost 2 bases, leaving 6 bases of the junction unmatched.

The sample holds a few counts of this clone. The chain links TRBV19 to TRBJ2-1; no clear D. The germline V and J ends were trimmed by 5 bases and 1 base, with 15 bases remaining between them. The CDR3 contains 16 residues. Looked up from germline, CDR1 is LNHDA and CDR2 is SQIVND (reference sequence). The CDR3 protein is CASSLNPPRSYNEQFF. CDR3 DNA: TGTGCCAGTAGTCTAAATCCCCCGAGGTCCTACAATGAGCAGTTCTTC.

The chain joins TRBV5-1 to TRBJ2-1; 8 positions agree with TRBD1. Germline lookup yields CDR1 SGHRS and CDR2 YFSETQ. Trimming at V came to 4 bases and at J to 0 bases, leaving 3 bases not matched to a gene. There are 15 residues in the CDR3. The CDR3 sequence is CASSQGQGSYNEQFF. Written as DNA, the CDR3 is TGCGCCAGCAGCCAAGGACAGGGCTCCTACAATGAGCAGTTCTTC.

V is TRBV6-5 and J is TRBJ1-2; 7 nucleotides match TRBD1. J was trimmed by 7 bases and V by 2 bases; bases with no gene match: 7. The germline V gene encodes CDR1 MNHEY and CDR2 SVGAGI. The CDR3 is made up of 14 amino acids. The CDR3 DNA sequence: TGTGCCAGCAGTTACCAGAAGGGGGCTGGTGGCTACACCTTC. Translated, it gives CASSYQKGAGGYTF.

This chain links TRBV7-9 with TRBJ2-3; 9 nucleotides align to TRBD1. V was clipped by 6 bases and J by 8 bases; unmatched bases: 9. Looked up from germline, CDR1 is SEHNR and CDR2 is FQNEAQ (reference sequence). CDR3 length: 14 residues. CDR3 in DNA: TGTGCCAGCAGACAGGGGGCGCAAGTCGGTACGCAGTATTTT. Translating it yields CASRQGAQVGTQYF.

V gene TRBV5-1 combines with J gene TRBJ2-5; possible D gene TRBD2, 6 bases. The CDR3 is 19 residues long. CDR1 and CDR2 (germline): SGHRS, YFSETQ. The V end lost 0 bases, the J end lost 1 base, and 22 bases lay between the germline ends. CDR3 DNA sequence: TGCGCCAGCAGCTTGGTTGTCCTCTCCCCCGGGAGCCGCCAAGAGACCCAGTACTTC. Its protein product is CASSLVVLSPGSRQETQYF.

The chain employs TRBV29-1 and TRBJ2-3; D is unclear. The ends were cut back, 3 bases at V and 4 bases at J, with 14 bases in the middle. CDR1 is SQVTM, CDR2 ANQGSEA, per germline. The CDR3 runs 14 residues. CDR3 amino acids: CSVDPSGSSDTQYF. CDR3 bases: TGCAGCGTTGACCCTAGTGGCTCTTCAGATACGCAGTATTTT.

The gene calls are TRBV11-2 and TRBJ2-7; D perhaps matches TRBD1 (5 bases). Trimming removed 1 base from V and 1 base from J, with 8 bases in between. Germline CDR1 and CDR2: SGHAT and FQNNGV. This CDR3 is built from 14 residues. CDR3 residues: CASSLGRQSYEQYF. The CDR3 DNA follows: TGTGCCAGCAGCTTAGGGAGACAGTCCTACGAGCAGTACTTC.

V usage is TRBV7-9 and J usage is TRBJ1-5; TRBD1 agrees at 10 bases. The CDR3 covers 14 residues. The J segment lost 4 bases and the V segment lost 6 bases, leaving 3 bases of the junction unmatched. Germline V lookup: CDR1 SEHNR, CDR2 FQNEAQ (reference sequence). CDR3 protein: CASRGQGINQPQHF. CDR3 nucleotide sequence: TGTGCCAGCAGGGGACAGGGGATTAATCAGCCCCAGCATTTT.

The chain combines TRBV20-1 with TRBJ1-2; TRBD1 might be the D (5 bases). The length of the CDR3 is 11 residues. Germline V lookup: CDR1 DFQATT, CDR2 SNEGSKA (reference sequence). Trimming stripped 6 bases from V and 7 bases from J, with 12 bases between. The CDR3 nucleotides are TGCAGTGCCCCAGGGTCCCCTGGCTACACCTTC. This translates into CSAPGSPGYTF.

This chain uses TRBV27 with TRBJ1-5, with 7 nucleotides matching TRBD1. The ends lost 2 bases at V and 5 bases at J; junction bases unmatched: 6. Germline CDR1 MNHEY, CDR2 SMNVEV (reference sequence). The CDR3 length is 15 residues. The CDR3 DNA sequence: TGTGCCAGCAGTTTAACATCGACAGGGTATCAGCCCCAGCATTTT. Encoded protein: CASSLTSTGYQPQHF.

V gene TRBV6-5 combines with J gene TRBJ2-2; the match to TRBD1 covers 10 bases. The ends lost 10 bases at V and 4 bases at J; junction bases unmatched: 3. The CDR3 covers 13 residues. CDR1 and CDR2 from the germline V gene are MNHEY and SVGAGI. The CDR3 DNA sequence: TGTGCCACACGGACAGGGGGCACCGGGGAGCTGTTTTTT. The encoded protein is CATRTGGTGELFF.

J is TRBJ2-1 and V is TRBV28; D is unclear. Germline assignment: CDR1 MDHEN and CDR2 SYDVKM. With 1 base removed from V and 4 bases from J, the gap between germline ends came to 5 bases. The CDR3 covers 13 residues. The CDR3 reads CASSLSLYNEQFF. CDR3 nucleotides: TGTGCCAGCAGTTTATCACTATACAATGAGCAGTTCTTC.

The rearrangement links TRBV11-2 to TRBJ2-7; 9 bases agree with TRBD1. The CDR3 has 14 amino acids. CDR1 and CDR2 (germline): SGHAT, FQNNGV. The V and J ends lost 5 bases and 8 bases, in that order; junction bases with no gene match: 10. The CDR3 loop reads CASSPGTGYLKQYF. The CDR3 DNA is TGTGCCAGCAGCCCCGGGACAGGGTACTTGAAGCAGTACTTC.

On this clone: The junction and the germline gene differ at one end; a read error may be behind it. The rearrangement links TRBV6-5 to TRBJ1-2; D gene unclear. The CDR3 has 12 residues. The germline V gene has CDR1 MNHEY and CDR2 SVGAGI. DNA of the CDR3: TGTGCCAGCAGTGCGGGTCCCCTTGGCTACCCCTTC. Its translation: CASSAGPLGYPF.

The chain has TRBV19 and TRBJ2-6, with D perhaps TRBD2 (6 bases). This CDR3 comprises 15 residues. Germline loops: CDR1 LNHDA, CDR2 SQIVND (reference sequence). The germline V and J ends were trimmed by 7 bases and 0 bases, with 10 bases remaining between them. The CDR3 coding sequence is TGTGCCAGTACCTTCGGGGGCTCTGGGGCCAACGTCCTGACTTTC. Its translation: CASTFGGSGANVLTF.